One sample yielded the 16 T cell receptor beta chains listed below, sequenced in a study of blood T cells in healthy people across ages. Using a J-beta primer mix together with a sample-barcoded 5' primer, a second PCR was run for about 7 to 12 cycles. MiXCR, run by TCRdb on the 5' RACE reads, gives a single entry per CDR3 protein. The sample records about 780,000 distinct CDR3 sequences, roughly 46% being singletons. Specimen: blood. These receptors all stem from a man older than 75 in good health.

This clonotype showed up many times. This chain connects TRBV7-2 to TRBJ2-7; either TRBD1 or TRBD2 may supply D (5 bases each). CDR1 is SGHTA, CDR2 FQGNSA, per germline. The CDR3 is 14 residues long. Trimming cost V 3 bases and J 2 bases, with 11 bases left between them. CDR3 loop: CASSFSTGPYEQYF. The CDR3 DNA reads TGTGCCAGCAGCTTCAGTACGGGGCCCTACGAGCAGTACTTC.

The chain recombines TRBV20-1 with TRBJ1-1, with a tentative D call TRBD1 (6 bases). V lost 1 base and J lost 7, with 16 bases in between. The CDR3 has 14 residues. Germline CDR1 reads DFQATT; CDR2 reads SNEGSKA (reference sequence). The CDR3 DNA reads TGCAGTGCTAGAGCCCCCGGGACACCTTATGAAGCTTTCTTT. Amino acids: CSARAPGTPYEAFF.

The CDR3 loop reads CSARGDGRGDNEQFF. CDR3 DNA: TGCAGTGCTAGAGGCGACGGGAGGGGGGACAATGAGCAGTTCTTC. The chain recombines TRBV20-1 with TRBJ2-1, with 8 nucleotides matching TRBD2. V was pared by 1 base and J by 5 bases, with 7 bases of the junction left unmatched. Germline V lookup: CDR1 DFQATT, CDR2 SNEGSKA (reference sequence). The CDR3 totals 15 residues.

This chain joins TRBV12-3 or TRBV12-4 and TRBJ2-1; a weak D match, TRBD2 (6 bases). The CDR3 consists of 17 residues. V lost 2 bases, J lost 3 bases, and 17 bases lay in between. The CDR3 DNA reads TGTGCCAGCAGTTTACGGGTGGGTAGGGGACTCTACAATGAGCAGTTCTTC. This gives the protein CASSLRVGRGLYNEQFF.

The chain has TRBV4-2 and TRBJ1-6, with D possibly matching TRBD1 (5 bases). CDR1 and CDR2 (germline): LGHNA, YNFKEQ. The length of the CDR3 is 17 residues. Trimming took off 1 base at V and 4 bases at J, with 14 bases between the two ends. CDR3: CASSQATDTVYNSPLHF. The CDR3 nucleotides are TGTGCCAGCAGCCAAGCAACGGACACCGTTTATAATTCACCCCTCCACTTT.

This clonotype has a handful of counts. The gene calls are TRBV5-1 and TRBJ2-7; 8 bases align to TRBD1. V was pared by 3 bases and J by 11 bases, with 7 bases of the junction left unmatched. This CDR3 is 12 amino acids long. Germline V gene sequence: CDR1 SGHRS, CDR2 YFSETQ. The CDR3 is CASSSDRGVEYF. The DNA for the CDR3 is TGCGCCAGCAGCTCCGACAGGGGAGTCGAGTACTTC. The variable domain in full, completed from reference TRBV5-1 and TRBJ2-7, reads KAGVTQTPRYLIKTRGQQVTLSCSPISGHRSVSWYQQTPGQGLQFLFEYFSETQRNKGNFPGRFSGRQFSNSRSEMNVSTLELGDSALYLCASSSDRGVEYFGPGTRLTVT.

The chain couples TRBV12-3 or TRBV12-4 to TRBJ2-5, with TRBD2 matching over 7 bases. The CDR3 spans 13 residues. V lost 4 bases to trimming and J lost 11 bases; unmatched junction nucleotides: 10. CDR3 sequence reads: CASSYGGLREQYF. CDR3 sequence (DNA): TGTGCCAGCAGTTACGGGGGATTGCGGGAGCAGTACTTC.

The chain couples TRBV5-1 to TRBJ1-4, with 9 bases that match TRBD1. The CDR3 covers 15 residues. The trim removed 4 bases at V and 7 bases at J, leaving 8 bases unmatched. Germline loops: CDR1 SGHRS, CDR2 YFSETQ. CDR3 DNA: TGCGCCAGCAGCGCTGACGGGACAGGGAGTGAAAAACTGTTTTTT. Translation: CASSADGTGSEKLFF.

This clonotype was counted ten times or more. The chain combines TRBV9 with TRBJ2-5; D might be TRBD1 or TRBD2, each matching 5 bases. The V end was cut by 3 bases, the J end by 5 bases, with 14 bases between. CDR1 is SGDLS and CDR2 is YYNGEE in the germline V gene. The length of the CDR3 is 14 residues. CDR3 nucleotide sequence: TGTGCCAGCAGCGGACCCCAGGGACGCGAGACCCAGTACTTC. Its protein is CASSGPQGRETQYF.

This chain uses TRBV6-1 with TRBJ2-4; D unclear. The end of the DNA fits TRBJ2-7 better, so the J call may be wrong. The germline CDR1 and CDR2 sequences are MNHNS and SASEGT. The CDR3 consists of 11 residues. CDR3 DNA: TGTGCCAGCAGATATCTCGACGAGCAGTACTTC. Its protein product is CASRYLDEQYF.

The CDR3 DNA reads TGCAGTACCGGGACGGAGGGCACTGAAGCTTTCTTT. It is translated as CSTGTEGTEAFF. The chain employs TRBV20-1 and TRBJ1-1; D possibly corresponds to TRBD1 (5 bases). V was shortened by 8 bases and J by 4 bases, with 14 bases between the two germline ends. The CDR3 runs 12 residues. From germline, CDR1 is DFQATT and CDR2 SNEGSKA (reference sequence).

The genes are TRBV6-2 or TRBV6-3 and TRBJ2-5; TRBD2 might be the D (5 bases). V lost 5 bases, J lost 3 bases, and 16 bases lay in between. The CDR3 runs to 15 residues. Germline loops: CDR1 MNHEY, CDR2 SVGEGT. CDR3 region: CASSGRGLGEETQYF. As DNA, the CDR3 is TGTGCCAGCAGTGGCCGCGGACTGGGAGAAGAGACCCAGTACTTC.

This clonotype was recorded a few times. This chain links TRBV19 with TRBJ1-2, with D tentatively TRBD1 (6 bases). The V gene's germline CDR1 is LNHDA and CDR2 SQIVND (reference sequence). Deletions cut 6 bases from V and 0 bases from J, with 14 bases between. There are 15 residues in the CDR3. The CDR3 DNA reads as TGTGCCAGTAGGCCGGACAGTGTAGCTAACTATGGCTACACCTTC. Its protein is CASRPDSVANYGYTF.

The chain has TRBV28 and TRBJ2-4; D is ambiguous. The length of the CDR3 is 16 residues. The V gene's germline CDR1 is MDHEN and CDR2 SYDVKM. V was clipped by 3 bases and J by 1 base, with 13 bases between them. CDR3 residues: CASSFLFMEAKNIQYF. Here the CDR3 DNA reads TGTGCCAGCAGTTTTCTTTTCATGGAGGCCAAAAACATTCAGTACTTC.

V usage is TRBV18 and J usage is TRBJ1-1; weak D call: TRBD1 (5 bases). V lost 3 bases, J lost 4 bases, and 12 bases lay in between. The CDR3 consists of 14 residues. CDR1 and CDR2 (germline): KGHSH, LQKENI. The CDR3 loop reads CASSPGGGVTEAFF. In DNA, the CDR3 is TGTGCCAGCTCACCCGGGGGGGGTGTCACTGAAGCTTTCTTT. Looking up the rest from reference TRBV18 and TRBJ1-1 gives the full variable domain: NAGVMQNPRHLVRRRGQEARLRCSPMKGHSHVYWYRQLPEEGLKFMVYLQKENIIDESGMPKERFSAEFPKEGPSILRIQQVVRGDSAAYFCASSPGGGVTEAFFGQGTRLTVV.

Only a few counts were recorded for this clonotype. The DNA for the CDR3 is TGTGCCAGCAGCACGACAGGGGCCACTAACACAGATACGCAGTATTTT. Translation gives CASSTTGATNTDTQYF. This chain joins TRBV7-9 and TRBJ2-3; the match to TRBD1 covers 8 bases. The germline gives CDR1 SEHNR, CDR2 FQNEAQ (reference sequence). This CDR3 region has 16 residues. The V gene end was trimmed by 5 bases and the J gene end by 2 bases; junction bases not matched to a gene: 9.